The text below deals with one T cell receptor beta chain. The antigen it binds to is not known. No base quality information exists; no much larger clone differs at one position. From a lookup of the germline V gene (reference sequence), CDR1 and CDR2 are LGHDT and YNNKEL. The junction carries 16 bases between V and J, which are trimmed by 4 bases and 4 bases respectively. The CDR3 runs 15 residues from the cysteine to the phenylalanine. Here the CDR3 DNA is all that survives: 45 bases in frame from base 1. The time point label corresponds to: baseline before first vaccination. Vaccinee samples came from UK trials COV001 and COV002, including a single-blind randomized controlled phase 2/3 trial of AZD1222 (ChAdOx1 nCoV-19) in healthy adults. For TCRbeta chain sequencing, PBMC samples were collected from trial participants at day 0 and at day 28 after the second dose. This sample is drawn from a study of T cell responses to AZD1222 COVID-19 vaccine (dated by TCRdb to about 2021). Looking at the study overall: AZD1222 recipients with second doses at about 4 weeks or about 12 weeks were pooled, because spike-specific TCR depth and breadth did not differ between schedules. A total of just over 230 trial participants underwent TCR sequencing, of whom 200 to 220 had received two doses of AZD1222 and around 25 had received two doses of the MenACWY control vaccine. Trial participants were enrolled into age subgroups of 18-55, 56-69 and 70-plus years, which contained around 150, 28 and 57 TCR-sequenced participants, respectively.

The CDR3 regions of human TCRbeta chains were subjected to immunosequencing. Per the source publication's procedure: TCRs in the repertoires were compared against a reference library of SARS-CoV-2-specific TCRs that had been generated with the MIRA antigen-specificity platform. Breadth meant the fraction of unique TCRs that were SARS-CoV-2-associated, whereas depth meant the fraction of total T cells that were SARS-CoV-2-associated. Using the MIRA data, each spike-specific TCR was assigned both to the spike region to which the TCR was reactive and to a CD4 or CD8 class. Log10-transformed breadth and depth values were compared by one-way ANOVA with Sidak's multiple comparisons tests. In its TCRdb copy, this immuneACCESS table keeps in-frame sequences only and misses some clones. Where compared with another copy, unresolved V genes explain less than half of these, and the others have no known cause. The V and J calls and clone size are taken from that table; D and trimming were inferred from the DNA. The sample contains 100,000 or so clones, 70% to 90% of them found a single time. The ten largest account for less than 3% of the sample.

General study outcomes and caveats: A significant rise in spike-specific TCR breadth and depth was observed after two AZD1222 doses relative to day 0 and relative to MenACWY recipients. Conclusions about previously exposed vaccinees are limited because only 6 or 7 AZD1222 recipients were SARS-CoV-2 seropositive at baseline. The vaccine-associated CD4 TCRs covered the entire spike protein, and the dominant responses fell in regions 160-218 and 743-854. Epitopes outside the regions mutated in the B.1.351 and B.1.1.7 variants were reportedly recognized by nearly half of the unique spike-specific TCRs. No day 14 peak-response samples were available, so repertoires were characterized only after the peak T cell response. Participants were mostly white British, with more females than males. The authors suggested clonal diversity may have been underestimated. The 56-69-year group was small, and its depth increase did not reach significance, likely because of low power.

The source of this sequence is an adult in good health. The starting material was peripheral blood, obtained on day 0 of AZD1222 vaccination. The chain is assembled from TRBV3-1 (or the pseudogene TRBV3-2) and TRBJ1-2, and TRBD1 may be the D gene, going by 6 matching bases. Read as DNA, the sequence is TGTGCCAGCAGCCCATTTTCGGGGGCAGTCTATGGCTACACCTTC. This gives the protein CASSPFSGAVYGYTF.